Described below is a single T cell receptor beta chain sequence and its context. Its cognate antigen is unknown. A multiplex PCR was run with 60 Vbeta primers and 13 Jbeta primers. In the authors' methods: Per a later analysis, the number of unique TCR beta chains was around 79 million, of which 9 million to 14 million were shared. TCRdb's copy holds only in-frame clones and misses some; the assay was immunoSEQ multiplex PCR. The D gene and trimming were derived from the DNA, and the V and J assignments and clone size from that table. The table includes about 160,000 clones, around four fifths detected once. The sample comes from a study of cytomegalovirus exposure and HLA in healthy donors. Study at large: Earlier results showed roughly 120 million unique TCR beta sequences derived from about 179 million T cells. Notes on the study in general: An analysis was carried out later, and it reportedly showed fewer N-insertions in an Asian-associated ancestry cluster than the roughly 700-donor mean. TCR beta sequences reportedly predicted most subjects' HLA-A and HLA-B alleles accurately.

This CDR3 has 15 amino acids. Trimming at V came to 0 bases and at J to 11 bases, leaving 10 bases not matched to a gene. Per germline, CDR1 MNHNY and CDR2 SVGAGI (reference sequence). What was sequenced was PBMCs. The source of this sequence is a man between 18 and 35 years old in good health and CMV-seropositive. The chain recombines TRBV6-6 with TRBJ1-1, with 9 positions matching TRBD1. The CDR3 region has the DNA TGTGCCAGCAGTTACTCCGGGACAGGGAAAACTCATGCTTTCTTT. It is translated as CASSYSGTGKTHAFF.